The entry below describes one T cell receptor (beta chain). These data originate in a study of blood T cell repertoires in COVID-19. The V end lost 8 bases, the J end lost 0 bases, and 12 bases lay between the germline ends. This CDR3 is built from 14 residues. Germline V CDR1 and CDR2: LNHDA, SQIVND (reference sequence). The repertoire was sequenced with immunoSEQ multiplex PCR; TCRdb's copy has only in-frame clones and lacks some. Of more than 55,000 clones listed, approximately 87% were seen once; the top ten hold about 6.3%. This chain uses TRBV19 with TRBJ2-3, with D unclear. This receptor was obtained from a man in his sixties with active or convalescent COVID-19. The material sequenced was peripheral blood. The CDR3 loop reads CASSLGLSTDTQYF. CDR3 bases: TGTGCCAGTTCTCTAGGCCTTAGCACAGATACGCAGTATTTT.